The 18 T cell receptor beta chains in this list originate from one sample, sequenced in a study of STAT5B mutations in CD4+ large granular lymphocyte leukemia. Using immunoSEQ multiplex PCR, the repertoire was profiled, and TCRdb retains in-frame clones only, with some absent. The table lists tens of thousands of clones, 65% to 85% of them singletons. Input material: CD4+ T cells from blood buffy coats. The receptors stem from a human donor in good health.

The rearrangement uses TRBV6-6 and TRBJ1-2, with D hard to call. CDR1 MNHNY and CDR2 SVGAGI come from the germline V gene (reference sequence). This CDR3 region has 11 residues. With 2 bases removed from V and 8 bases from J, the gap between germline ends came to 6 bases. The CDR3: CASSYARGYTF. For the CDR3, the DNA is TGTGCCAGCAGTTACGCACGCGGCTACACCTTC.

DNA of the CDR3: TGCGCCACTCTGGGGGCGGCCTACGAGCAGTACTTC. This translates into CATLGAAYEQYF. The chain links TRBV10-2 to TRBJ2-7; maybe TRBD1 (6 bases). This CDR3 comprises 12 residues. V was pared by 10 bases and J by 2 bases, with 12 bases between. CDR1 and CDR2 from the germline V gene are WSHSY and SAAADI.

In this sample, this clone turned up once. This chain connects TRBV27 to TRBJ1-5; tentatively, D is TRBD1 (6 bases). Germline CDR1 reads MNHEY; CDR2 reads SMNVEV (reference sequence). The ends were cut back, 4 bases at V and 0 bases at J, with 16 bases in the middle. The CDR3 contains 17 residues. Written as DNA, the CDR3 is TGTGCCAGCAGTTCCCGGGATGCAGGGGATAGCAATCAGCCCCAGCATTTT. This codes for CASSSRDAGDSNQPQHF.

The chain links TRBV7-2 to TRBJ2-1, with D perhaps assigned TRBD1 or TRBD2 (5 bases each). There are 15 residues in the CDR3. V was trimmed by 5 bases and J by 3 bases, leaving 14 bases between them. CDR1 and CDR2 from the germline V gene are SGHTA and FQGNSA. The CDR3 DNA follows: TGTGCCAGCAGCCCCACGTGGGGGATCTACAATGAGCAGTTCTTC. Its translation is CASSPTWGIYNEQFF.

The gene calls are TRBV9 and TRBJ2-3, with TRBD2 matching over 12 bases. V dropped 0 bases and J dropped 2; count of bases not matched to a gene: 7. The CDR3 runs 18 residues. Germline lookup yields CDR1 SGDLS and CDR2 YYNGEE. In nucleotides, the CDR3 is TGTGCCAGCAGCGTAGGACTAGCGGGGGCCCCTTTCACAGATACGCAGTATTTT. Residues: CASSVGLAGAPFTDTQYF.

The chain links TRBV11-3 to TRBJ2-1; tentative D call: TRBD2 (7 bases). Trimming stripped 3 bases from V and 7 bases from J, with 16 bases between. CDR1 is SGHNT and CDR2 is YENEEA in the germline V gene. The CDR3 is 15 residues long. The CDR3: CASSFVGGGRNEQFF. The CDR3 DNA sequence: TGTGCCAGCAGCTTTGTGGGAGGGGGGAGGAATGAGCAGTTCTTC.

The chain links TRBV5-6 to TRBJ2-3; tentative D call: TRBD1 (5 bases). Between the trimmed V and J ends, which lost 1 base and 6 bases, there was a span of 12 bases. Germline CDR1 is SGHDT and CDR2 is YYEEEE. This CDR3 comprises 14 residues. The CDR3 reads CASSLLKGMDTQYF. CDR3 in DNA: TGTGCCAGCAGCTTGCTAAAGGGGATGGATACGCAGTATTTT.

The chain has TRBV6-1 and TRBJ1-3; no reliable D call. Trimming cost V 0 bases and J 0 bases, with 9 bases left between them. Germline CDR1 and CDR2: MNHNS and SASEGT. The CDR3 spans 16 residues. The CDR3 DNA follows: TGTGCCAGCAGTGAAGCGTACAGAGTCTCTGGAAACACCATATATTTT. Protein product: CASSEAYRVSGNTIYF.

V is TRBV2 and J is TRBJ2-7, with TRBD1 matching over 9 bases. V lost 10 bases, J lost 5 bases, and 12 bases stayed unmatched. The CDR3 is 14 amino acids. The germline V gene has CDR1 SNHLY and CDR2 FYNNEI. CDR3 in DNA: TGTGCCATCCTGAGGCAGGACAGGGGTGACGAGCAGTACTTC. As protein: CAILRQDRGDEQYF.

The chain joins TRBV15 to TRBJ1-4; possibly TRBD1 for D (6 bases). CDR3 length equals 19 residues. Germline V lookup: CDR1 LNHNV, CDR2 YYDKDF (reference sequence). Trimming removed 0 bases at V and 7 bases at J, with 24 bases between. DNA of the CDR3: TGTGCCACCAGCAGAGATCCACCCCGCAGTAGGGGGGCGGGTGAAAAACTGTTTTTT. Its protein product is CATSRDPPRSRGAGEKLFF.

The V call is TRBV19, the J call TRBJ2-3; 10 bases are shared with TRBD2. This CDR3 comprises 14 residues. From germline, CDR1 is LNHDA and CDR2 SQIVND (reference sequence). V was clipped by 7 bases and J by 5 bases; unmatched bases: 6. Written as DNA, the CDR3 is TGTGCCAGTACCCTAGCGGGAGTCGTAGATACGCAGTATTTT. The encoded protein is CASTLAGVVDTQYF.

The chain is built from TRBV29-1 and TRBJ2-5, with D maybe TRBD2 (5 bases). The J call may be incorrect, as the DNA end agrees better with TRBJ2-7. The germline V gene encodes CDR1 SQVTM and CDR2 ANQGSEA. This CDR3 has 14 amino acids. CDR3: CSVTGLRAESEQYF. Here the CDR3 DNA reads TGCAGCGTTACGGGCTTGAGGGCGGAAAGCGAGCAGTACTTC.

This clone was seen once. The chain carries TRBV28 and TRBJ1-2; possible D gene TRBD1, 5 bases. CDR3 length equals 16 residues. Trimming cost V 4 bases and J 3 bases, with 18 bases left between them. The germline V gene has CDR1 MDHEN and CDR2 SYDVKM. The CDR3, as DNA: TGTGCCAGCAGTTCTCCGGACCCCCAGGGATACTATGGCTACACCTTC. Protein sequence: CASSSPDPQGYYGYTF.

This chain joins TRBV11-2 and TRBJ1-2; weak D call: TRBD1 (6 bases). The CDR3 runs to 18 residues. V shed 0 bases and J shed 0 bases, with 17 bases lying between them. In germline, CDR1 is SGHAT, CDR2 FQNNGV. As DNA, the CDR3 is TGTGCCAGCAGCTTAGATAACACCCCGGGACACGCTAACTATGGCTACACCTTC. Encoded protein: CASSLDNTPGHANYGYTF.

This clone was observed once. The chain links TRBV10-3 to TRBJ2-5; D is uncertain. Germline V gives CDR1 ENHRY, CDR2 SYGVKD. CDR3 size: 13 residues. Between the trimmed V and J ends, which lost 3 bases and 5 bases, there was a span of 10 bases. The CDR3 spells CAISDLPGETQYF. DNA for the CDR3: TGTGCCATCAGTGATTTGCCTGGTGAGACCCAGTACTTC.

The J gene is TRBJ1-1, the V gene TRBV29-1, with D possibly TRBD1 on 5 matching bases. Looked up from germline, CDR1 is SQVTM and CDR2 is ANQGSEA. The V and J ends lost 4 bases and 0 bases respectively, with 6 bases between them. CDR3 size: 12 residues. The CDR3 sequence: CSVAGLNTEAFF. The CDR3 nucleotides are TGCAGCGTTGCGGGGCTGAACACTGAAGCTTTCTTT.

The V gene is TRBV4-1, the J gene TRBJ2-4; TRBD1 is a possible D gene (6 bases). Germline assignment: CDR1 MGHRA and CDR2 YSYEKL. The CDR3 covers 16 residues. V lost 3 bases to trimming and J lost 5 bases, with 17 bases between them. The CDR3 region is CASSQPGHKDENIQYF. Here the CDR3 DNA reads TGCGCCAGCAGCCAGCCGGGACACAAAGACGAAAACATTCAGTACTTC.

This chain connects TRBV5-4 to TRBJ2-5; a weak D match, TRBD1 (5 bases). The CDR3 covers 13 residues. V was trimmed by 4 bases and J by 1 base, leaving 8 bases between them. Germline-derived CDR1 and CDR2 are SGHNT and YYREEE (reference sequence). The CDR3 DNA reads TGTGCCAGCAGCGCAGGGCCCCAAGAGACCCAGTACTTC. Its protein product is CASSAGPQETQYF.